The 32 T cell receptor beta chains below come from one sample, sequenced in a study of regulatory T cells in long-lasting Graves disease. Time point given: newly diagnosed GD, antithyroid drugs for less than 3 months. From RNA extracted from PBMCs, the TCR library was made. Library construction for TCR beta used iRepertoire HTBI primers and Arm-PCR of CDR3 regions. Using its own MiXCR run on the multiplex PCR reads, TCRdb lists one record per CDR3 protein. The top ten clones hold 12% of a sample with some 460,000 distinct CDR3 sequences, 15% to 20% of them seen once. This sample also appeared in a second study, on T cells in Graves' hyperthyroidism and ophthalmopathy.

Specimen: peripheral blood mononuclear cells (PBMCs), collected at new diagnosis, from a patient treated with antithyroid drugs. Receptor source: a man aged 35 to 55 with Graves disease.

The chain couples TRBV28 to TRBJ2-2; D gene uncertain. Looked up from germline, CDR1 is MDHEN and CDR2 is SYDVKM. Trimming removed 10 bases at V and 6 bases at J, with 12 bases between. The length of the CDR3 is 12 residues. The DNA for the CDR3 is TGTGCCACCCAATTCTCAGCCGGGGAGCTGTTTTTT. Its protein product is CATQFSAGELFF.

This clonotype was counted many times. The chain uses TRBV24-1 and TRBJ1-1; a weak D match, TRBD1 (6 bases). V was clipped by 3 bases and J by 8 bases, with 12 bases between them. The CDR3 runs 13 residues. Per germline, CDR1 KGHDR and CDR2 SFDVKD. The CDR3 DNA follows: TGTGCCACCAGTGATCCAGGGGTCCCAGAAGCTTTCTTT. Encoded protein: CATSDPGVPEAFF.

J is TRBJ1-1 and V is TRBV7-9, with TRBD1 identical over 9 bases. V lost 1 base, J lost 4 bases, and 10 bases stayed unmatched. In germline, CDR1 is SEHNR, CDR2 FQNEAQ (reference sequence). The CDR3 contains 17 residues. CDR3 DNA sequence: TGTGCCAGCAGCTTAGGTATCATAGGACAGGGGTTCACTGAAGCTTTCTTT. Protein product: CASSLGIIGQGFTEAFF.

The table lists this clonotype with many counts. V gene TRBV7-2 combines with J gene TRBJ2-7; D is ambiguous. CDR3 length: 13 amino acids. The germline V and J ends were trimmed by 6 bases and 3 bases, with 12 bases remaining between them. The V gene's germline CDR1 is SGHTA and CDR2 FQGNSA. The CDR3 nucleotides read TGTGCCAGCAGTCAAAGGGTAGACTACGAGCAGTACTTC. It encodes CASSQRVDYEQYF.

Notes on this clonotype: This could be a read error, since a much larger clone is one nucleotide away. The conserved phenylalanine or tryptophan normally closing the CDR3 is absent here, so this likely arose from a read error. The chain links TRBV30 to TRBJ2-7; D call uncertain. The CDR3 is 14 amino acids. The V gene's germline CDR1 is GTSNPN and CDR2 SVGIG (reference sequence). Trimming pared 0 bases from V and 4 bases from J, leaving 13 bases between. The CDR3 protein is CAWSVTLSRYEQYS. Written as DNA, the CDR3 is TGTGCCTGGAGTGTGACACTTAGTCGATACGAGCAGTACTCC.

This clonotype was found many times. The chain combines TRBV28 with TRBJ2-1, with TRBD2 matching 14 bases. This CDR3 is built from 15 residues. The V and J ends lost 7 bases and 7 bases, in that order; junction bases with no gene match: 6. The V gene's germline CDR1 is MDHEN and CDR2 SYDVKM. The CDR3 bases are TGTGCCAGCACCCCGACTAGCGGGAGGGGTAATGAGCAGTTCTTC. Its protein is CASTPTSGRGNEQFF.

This clonotype occurred many times. The gene calls are TRBV7-3 and TRBJ2-1; possible D gene TRBD2, 6 bases. Per the germline V gene, CDR1 is SGHTA and CDR2 is FQGTGA. The CDR3 contains 15 residues. V lost 5 bases and J 5 bases, leaving 16 bases between the germline ends. The CDR3 nucleotides are TGTGCCAGCAGCCGCGGCGCGGGAACAGACAATGAGCAGTTCTTC. It specifies CASSRGAGTDNEQFF.

In this sample, this clonotype turned up many times. The J gene is TRBJ2-5, the V gene TRBV7-6; 8 bases map to TRBD1. This CDR3 contains 14 residues. From germline, CDR1 is SGHVS and CDR2 FNYEAQ. Unmatched junction bases numbered 6, after V lost 7 bases and J lost 2 bases. For the CDR3, the DNA is TGTGCCAGCAAGAAGGACAGGGTTCAAGAGACCCAGTACTTC. Translated, it gives CASKKDRVQETQYF.

V gene TRBV18 combines with J gene TRBJ2-7; 10 nucleotides line up with TRBD1. The ends lost 5 bases at V and 3 bases at J; junction bases unmatched: 7. Germline loops: CDR1 KGHSH, CDR2 LQKENI. The CDR3 totals 15 residues. This chain's CDR3 is CASSDRQGAIYEQYF. As DNA, the CDR3 is TGTGCCAGCTCAGATCGACAGGGGGCAATCTACGAGCAGTACTTC.

This rearrangement joins TRBV11-1 to TRBJ1-4; D gene ambiguous. Per the germline V gene, CDR1 is SGHAT and CDR2 is FQDESV (reference sequence). The CDR3 has 12 residues. Trimming left V 3 bases short and J 5 bases short, with 4 bases between. CDR3 protein: CASSFRNEKLFF. CDR3 DNA: TGTGCCAGCAGCTTCCGGAATGAAAAACTGTTTTTT.

This clonotype was found many times. The V call is TRBV24-1, the J call TRBJ2-5; D may be TRBD1 (6 bases). The CDR3 runs to 14 residues. With 4 bases removed from V and 3 bases from J, the gap between germline ends came to 11 bases. The germline V gene has CDR1 KGHDR and CDR2 SFDVKD. CDR3 DNA sequence: TGTGCCACCAGTGACCTCGGGACAAAAGAGACCCAGTACTTC. Protein product: CATSDLGTKETQYF.

This rearrangement joins TRBV20-1 to TRBJ2-7, with no clear D. Trimming removed 6 bases at V and 1 base at J, with 16 bases between. CDR1 DFQATT and CDR2 SNEGSKA come from the germline V gene (reference sequence). This CDR3 has 14 residues. The CDR3 DNA reads TGCAGTGCCCCTCCGCGTCTACCATCCTACGAGCAGTACTTC. It translates to CSAPPRLPSYEQYF.

A few counts support this clonotype. Here the CDR3 DNA reads TGTGCCAGCAGTGAACCTGGCCCAGATACGCAGTATTTT. Translated, it gives CASSEPGPDTQYF. The chain couples TRBV6-1 to TRBJ2-3; unclear D gene. The CDR3 sequence is 13 residues long. From germline, CDR1 is MNHNS and CDR2 SASEGT. V gave up 2 bases and J gave up 4 bases, with 7 bases separating them.

This clonotype was seen repeatedly, ten times or more. This CDR3 reads CSARAVTSGSVYGELFF. CDR3 nucleotide sequence: TGCAGTGCTAGAGCCGTTACTAGCGGGAGCGTCTACGGGGAGCTGTTTTTT. The chain is built from TRBV20-1 and TRBJ2-2, with 11 bases fitting TRBD2. This CDR3 spans 17 amino acids. Germline V gene lookup returns CDR1 DFQATT and CDR2 SNEGSKA (reference sequence). V lost 1 base and J lost 7; bases outside the gene matches: 11.

This clonotype was seen a handful of times. The chain joins TRBV27 to TRBJ2-4, with D possibly being TRBD1 (5 bases). Germline lookup yields CDR1 MNHEY and CDR2 SMNVEV (reference sequence). Deletions cut 2 bases from V and 1 base from J, with 15 bases between. The CDR3 totals 17 residues. The DNA of the CDR3 is TGTGCCAGCAGTTTAGGTCACCCCTCAGGGGCCAAAAACATTCAGTACTTC. This encodes CASSLGHPSGAKNIQYF.

The chain recombines TRBV4-1 with TRBJ1-3, with D uncertain. The germline V gene has CDR1 MGHRA and CDR2 YSYEKL. This CDR3 comprises 14 residues. Trimming pared 0 bases from V and 8 bases from J, leaving 11 bases between. The CDR3 spells CASSQENGRDTIYF. The CDR3, as DNA: TGCGCCAGCAGCCAAGAAAACGGAAGAGACACCATATATTTT.

This clonotype showed up many times. This chain connects TRBV12-3 or TRBV12-4 to TRBJ2-7; D is ambiguous. V shed 3 bases and J shed 0 bases, with 6 bases lying between them. The CDR3 runs to 13 residues. This CDR3 reads CASSFLASYEQYF. CDR3 DNA: TGTGCCAGCAGTTTCCTGGCCTCCTACGAGCAGTACTTC.

The chain is built from TRBV29-1 and TRBJ2-2; D perhaps matches TRBD1 (5 bases). Trimming removed 4 bases at V and 7 bases at J, with 13 bases between. The CDR3 extends over 13 amino acids. The V gene's germline CDR1 is SQVTM and CDR2 ANQGSEA. The CDR3 DNA is TGCAGCGTTGGAAGGGGTCTAAACGGGGAGCTGTTTTTT. It yields the protein CSVGRGLNGELFF.

This clonotype was counted a few times. The J gene is TRBJ1-4, the V gene TRBV6-1, with D possibly matching TRBD1 (6 bases). In germline, CDR1 is MNHNS, CDR2 SASEGT. This CDR3 comprises 15 residues. V was shortened by 7 bases and J by 7 bases, with 19 bases between the two germline ends. Here the CDR3 DNA reads TGTGCCAGCACTCCGGGGGCTCCATGGAGTGAAAAACTGTTTTTT. Residues: CASTPGAPWSEKLFF.

As regards this clonotype: This CDR3 fails to terminate in the conserved phenylalanine or tryptophan, so it likely reflects a read error. The chain couples TRBV20-1 to TRBJ1-6; D perhaps matches TRBD1 (5 bases). The CDR3 runs 16 residues. Germline assignment: CDR1 DFQATT and CDR2 SNEGSKA (reference sequence). Trimming left V 6 bases short and J 7 bases short, with 22 bases between. The CDR3 region has the DNA TGCAGTGCCATCCGTCGTGGGGGAGGGCAAAATTCACCCCTCCACCTT. Residues: CSAIRRGGGQNSPLHL.

The rearrangement uses TRBV28 and TRBJ2-1; 9 nucleotides align to TRBD2. Trimming took 6 bases from V and 14 from J; bases not matched to a gene: 11. CDR3 length equals 13 residues. Germline V gene lookup returns CDR1 MDHEN and CDR2 SYDVKM. The CDR3 DNA reads TGTGCCAGCAGCCCCGGGGCGGGAGGGATCGAGTTCTTC. It is translated as CASSPGAGGIEFF. Based on the CDR3 plus reference TRBV28 and TRBJ2-1, the full variable domain is DVKVTQSSRYLVKRTGEKVFLECVQDMDHENMFWYRQDPGLGLRLIYFSYDVKMKEKGDIPEGYSVSREKKERFSLILESASTNQTSMYLCASSPGAGGIEFFGPGTRLTVL.

The sample holds a few counts of this clonotype. The chain is built from TRBV7-3 and TRBJ2-1, with TRBD2 identical over 8 bases. From germline, CDR1 is SGHTA and CDR2 FQGTGA. V shed 4 bases, J shed 5 bases, and the junction held 10 bases outside the gene matches. This CDR3 contains 16 residues. In DNA, the CDR3 is TGTGCCAGCAGCTCCCCACCCGGGACTAGTAACAATGAGCAGTTCTTC. Its translation: CASSSPPGTSNNEQFF.

The table lists this clonotype with many counts. The chain is built from TRBV2 and TRBJ1-2; D unclear. Trimming left V 3 bases short and J 8 bases short, with 13 bases between. CDR1 and CDR2 (germline): SNHLY, FYNNEI. The CDR3 totals 13 residues. The CDR3 DNA follows: TGTGCCAGCAGTGACCCCCGGGCCCAGGGCTACACCTTC. It encodes CASSDPRAQGYTF. The whole variable domain, remainder taken from reference TRBV2 and TRBJ1-2, is EPEVTQTPSHQVTQMGQEVILRCVPISNHLYFYWYRQILGQKVEFLVSFYNNEISEKSEIFDDQFSVERPDGSNFTLKIRSTKLEDSAMYFCASSDPRAQGYTFGSGTRLTVV.

CDR3 residues: CASSSSGLAFYNEQFF. CDR3 nucleotides: TGTGCCAGCAGCTCGTCGGGACTAGCTTTCTACAATGAGCAGTTCTTC. This sequence joins TRBV5-8 and TRBJ2-1, with TRBD2 identical over 9 bases. Trimming cost V 3 bases and J 3 bases; bases outside gene matches: 7. The CDR3 runs 16 residues. Germline CDR1 is SGHTS and CDR2 is YDEGEE.

The J gene is TRBJ2-7, the V gene TRBV20-1, with TRBD2 matching 11 bases. The CDR3 covers 16 residues. The V segment lost 6 bases and the J segment 0 bases; nucleotides outside the gene matches: 10. The germline gives CDR1 DFQATT, CDR2 SNEGSKA (reference sequence). CDR3 residues: CSAQAGTSGVSYEQYF. The CDR3 DNA sequence: TGCAGTGCCCAAGCCGGGACTAGCGGTGTCTCCTACGAGCAGTACTTC.

This clonotype was detected ten times or more. The V call is TRBV6-1, the J call TRBJ2-1, with 7 positions matching TRBD2. The CDR3 has 15 amino acids. The ends lost 2 bases at V and 15 bases at J; junction bases unmatched: 16. Germline CDR1 reads MNHNS; CDR2 reads SASEGT. The CDR3 nucleotides read TGTGCCAGCAGTGAACAAGGTCCGAGCGGGACCCCTCCGTTCTTC. Translation: CASSEQGPSGTPPFF.

The chain recombines TRBV24-1 with TRBJ2-7; 12 nucleotides match TRBD1. With V trimmed by 2 bases and J by 7 bases, 11 bases remained unmatched. CDR3 length: 17 residues. The germline V gene encodes CDR1 KGHDR and CDR2 SFDVKD. CDR3 nucleotide sequence: TGTGCCACCAGTGATTCGTTACCGGGACAGGGGGCTGGTGAGCAGTACTTC. This codes for CATSDSLPGQGAGEQYF.

This clonotype was picked up a small number of times. The V gene is TRBV9, the J gene TRBJ1-2; D gene uncertain. Trimming took 4 bases from V and 0 from J, leaving 13 bases between them. Germline V lookup: CDR1 SGDLS, CDR2 YYNGEE. The CDR3 totals 15 residues. In DNA form, the CDR3 reads TGTGCCAGCAGCCCAATACCGGGAACTAACTATGGCTACACCTTC. Encoded protein: CASSPIPGTNYGYTF.

This clonotype was detected a few times. The CDR3 is CASSRYSEETQYF. The DNA of the CDR3 is TGTGCCAGCTCACGCTACAGCGAAGAGACCCAGTACTTC. V usage is TRBV18 and J usage is TRBJ2-5; D unclear. This CDR3 contains 13 residues. V lost 4 bases, J lost 3 bases, and 9 bases lay in between. CDR1 KGHSH and CDR2 LQKENI come from the germline V gene.

This clonotype was counted at least ten times. V gene TRBV3-1 combines with J gene TRBJ2-5; TRBD2 matches 7 bases. Per the germline V gene, CDR1 is LGHDT and CDR2 is YNNKEL (reference sequence). J was trimmed by 6 bases and V by 2 bases; bases with no gene match: 12. The CDR3 is 16 residues long. Here the CDR3 reads CASSQTSMGGLKTQYF. The CDR3 DNA reads TGTGCCAGCAGCCAAACGTCCATGGGAGGGCTGAAGACCCAGTACTTC.

At least ten counts were recorded for this clonotype. This chain connects TRBV20-1 to TRBJ2-1, with TRBD2 as a possible D gene (5 bases). The DNA end is more similar to TRBJ2-3, so the J call may be wrong. This CDR3 region has 13 residues. Looked up from germline, CDR1 is DFQATT and CDR2 is SNEGSKA (reference sequence). The CDR3 DNA reads TGCAGTGCTAGAGATCCGGCGGGAGATACGCAGTATTTT. This sequence encodes CSARDPAGDTQYF.

This clonotype was observed many times. This sequence joins TRBV4-1 and TRBJ2-7; TRBD1 matches at 7 bases. The J segment lost 11 bases and the V segment lost 1 base, leaving 8 bases of the junction unmatched. Looked up from germline, CDR1 is MGHRA and CDR2 is YSYEKL. The CDR3 runs to 13 residues. The CDR3 is CASSQVGTEGKYF. The CDR3 coding sequence is TGCGCCAGCAGCCAAGTTGGGACAGAAGGAAAGTACTTC.